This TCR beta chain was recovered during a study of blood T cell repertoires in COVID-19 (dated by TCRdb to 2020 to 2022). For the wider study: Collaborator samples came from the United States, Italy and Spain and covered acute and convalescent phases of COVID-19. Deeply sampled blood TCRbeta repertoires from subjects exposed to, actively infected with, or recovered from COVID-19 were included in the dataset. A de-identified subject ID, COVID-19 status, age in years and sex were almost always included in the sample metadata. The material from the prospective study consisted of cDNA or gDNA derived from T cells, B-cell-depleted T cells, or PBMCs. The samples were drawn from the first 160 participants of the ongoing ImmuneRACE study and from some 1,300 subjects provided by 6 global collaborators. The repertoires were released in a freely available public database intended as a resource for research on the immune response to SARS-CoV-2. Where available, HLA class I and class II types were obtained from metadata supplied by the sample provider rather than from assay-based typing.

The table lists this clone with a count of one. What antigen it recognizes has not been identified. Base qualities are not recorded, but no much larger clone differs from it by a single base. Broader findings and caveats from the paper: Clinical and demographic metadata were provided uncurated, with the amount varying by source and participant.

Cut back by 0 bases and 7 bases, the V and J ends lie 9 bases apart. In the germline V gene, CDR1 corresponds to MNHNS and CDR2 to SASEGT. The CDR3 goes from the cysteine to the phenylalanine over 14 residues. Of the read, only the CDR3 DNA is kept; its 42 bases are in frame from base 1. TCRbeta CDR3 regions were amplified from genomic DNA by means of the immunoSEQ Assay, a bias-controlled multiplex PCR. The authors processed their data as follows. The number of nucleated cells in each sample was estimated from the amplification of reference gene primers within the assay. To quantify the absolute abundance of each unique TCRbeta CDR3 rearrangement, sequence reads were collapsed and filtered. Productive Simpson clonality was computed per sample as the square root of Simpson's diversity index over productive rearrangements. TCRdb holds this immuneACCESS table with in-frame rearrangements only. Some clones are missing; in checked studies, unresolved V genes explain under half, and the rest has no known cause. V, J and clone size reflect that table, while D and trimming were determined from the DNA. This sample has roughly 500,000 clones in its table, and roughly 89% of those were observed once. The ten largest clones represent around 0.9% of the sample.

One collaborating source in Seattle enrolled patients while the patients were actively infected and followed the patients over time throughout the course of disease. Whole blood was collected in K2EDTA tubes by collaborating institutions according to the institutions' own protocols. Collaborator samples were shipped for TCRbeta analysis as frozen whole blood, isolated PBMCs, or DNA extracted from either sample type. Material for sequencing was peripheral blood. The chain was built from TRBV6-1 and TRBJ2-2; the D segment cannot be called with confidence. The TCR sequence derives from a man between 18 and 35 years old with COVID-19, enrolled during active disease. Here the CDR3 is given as CASSEARGRGELFF. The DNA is TGTGCCAGCAGTGAAGCGCGCGGCCGCGGGGAGCTGTTTTTT.